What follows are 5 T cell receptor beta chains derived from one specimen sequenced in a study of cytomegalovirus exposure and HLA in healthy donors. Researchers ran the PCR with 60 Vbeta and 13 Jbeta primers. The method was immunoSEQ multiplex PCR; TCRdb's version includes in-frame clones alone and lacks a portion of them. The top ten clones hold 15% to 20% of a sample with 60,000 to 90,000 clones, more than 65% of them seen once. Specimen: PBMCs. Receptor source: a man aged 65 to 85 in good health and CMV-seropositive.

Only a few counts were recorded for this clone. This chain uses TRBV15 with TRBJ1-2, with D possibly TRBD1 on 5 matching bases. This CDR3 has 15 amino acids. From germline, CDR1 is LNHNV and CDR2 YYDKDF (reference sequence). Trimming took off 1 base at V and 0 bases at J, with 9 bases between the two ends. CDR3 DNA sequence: TGTGCCACCAGCAGAGTCCCAGGGCCTAACTATGGCTACACCTTC. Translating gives CATSRVPGPNYGYTF.

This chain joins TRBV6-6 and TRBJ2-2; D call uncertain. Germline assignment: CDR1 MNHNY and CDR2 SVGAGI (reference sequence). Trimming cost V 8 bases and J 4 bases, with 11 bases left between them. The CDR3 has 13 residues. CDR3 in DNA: TGTGCCAGCTCCGATCCGGGCACCGGGGAGCTGTTTTTT. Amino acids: CASSDPGTGELFF.

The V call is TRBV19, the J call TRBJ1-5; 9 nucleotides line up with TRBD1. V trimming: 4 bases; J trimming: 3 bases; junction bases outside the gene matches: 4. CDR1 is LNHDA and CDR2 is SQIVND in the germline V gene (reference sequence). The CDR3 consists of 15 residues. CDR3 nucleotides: TGTGCCAGTAGTAACAGGGGGCCTCTCAATCAGCCCCAGCATTTT. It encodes CASSNRGPLNQPQHF.

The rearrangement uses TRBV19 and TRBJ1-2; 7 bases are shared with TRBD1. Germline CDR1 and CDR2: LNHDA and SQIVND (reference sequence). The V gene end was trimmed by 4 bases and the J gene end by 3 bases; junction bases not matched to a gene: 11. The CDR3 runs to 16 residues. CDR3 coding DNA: TGTGCCAGTAGTAATTTCCTCGGGACAGATGACTATGGCTACACCTTC. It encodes CASSNFLGTDDYGYTF.

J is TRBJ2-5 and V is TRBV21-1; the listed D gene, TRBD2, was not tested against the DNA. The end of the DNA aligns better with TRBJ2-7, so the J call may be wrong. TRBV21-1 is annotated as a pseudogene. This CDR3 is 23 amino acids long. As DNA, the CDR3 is TGTGCCAGCAGCAAACCCGTGGACCGGGACAGTAAATTAAAGCGGGGGGAATGCTACGAGCAGTACTTC. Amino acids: CASSKPVDRDSKLKRGECYEQYF.